This T cell receptor beta chain was sequenced in a study of CD8 T cells in Susac syndrome. The V and J ends lost 3 bases and 2 bases respectively, with 14 bases between them. This CDR3 spans 15 amino acids. Germline-derived CDR1 and CDR2 are SGHNT and YYREEE (reference sequence). TCR beta from blood CD8+ and CD4+ T cells was sequenced. RNA amounts of about 0.5 to 1 ug underwent reverse transcription with random hexamers. immunoSEQ multiplex PCR amplified TCR beta CDR3 across 54 Vbeta, 13 Jbeta. TCRdb processed the immunoSEQ multiplex PCR reads anew with MiXCR; each CDR3 protein has one entry. The table has 130,000 or so distinct CDR3 sequences, around 96% seen once; the top ten hold 0.11%.

The receptor was isolated from a human donor with multiple sclerosis. The sample comprised CD4+ T cells from PBMCs. The V call is TRBV5-4, the J call TRBJ1-2; TRBD1 might be the D (5 bases). The CDR3 region is CASSSSGRHNYGYTF. The DNA of the CDR3 is TGTGCCAGCAGCTCCTCAGGGCGACACAACTATGGCTACACCTTC.